A single T cell receptor beta chain is shown here with its context. What it recognizes is unknown. The CDR3 loop spans 16 amino acids. Germline assignment: CDR1 MDHEN and CDR2 SYDVKM. UMIs that included a 6-nucleotide sample barcode were added by template switching, which took place during cDNA synthesis. TCRdb reanalyzed the 5' RACE reads, giving one entry per CDR3 protein sequence and no DNA. The sample data list 300,000 to 400,000 distinct CDR3 sequences. The record originates from a study of monozygotic twins with inflammatory bowel disease. Regarding the study as a whole: Patient repertoires may have gained variability from differing immunosuppressive treatments.

Sequenced: blood. The chain couples TRBV28 to TRBJ1-5; without DNA, the TCRdb call of TRBD1 cannot be checked. The TCR was taken from a human donor with ulcerative colitis or Crohn's disease, or a healthy co-twin of an affected twin (not recorded which). CDR3 region: CASSPSRDRGLQPQHF.